A selection of T cell receptor beta chains follows, all from one sample in a study of T cells in Graves' hyperthyroidism and ophthalmopathy. One entry per CDR3 protein, called by TCRdb with MiXCR from the multiplex PCR reads. The sample consists of more than 500,000 distinct CDR3 sequences, 40% to 50% of them appearing once. The sample taken for sequencing was peripheral blood or thyroid tissue (not recorded which). The receptors shown here come from an adult woman with Graves' disease, either hyperthyroidism or ophthalmopathy (not recorded which). The CDR3 runs from the conserved cysteine through the conserved F or W. A D gene is named only where the DNA matches it firmly. Part of the rows lack a size; the others show once, few, many or a class for expanded clones.

CDR3aa	CDR3nt	abundance	d_gene	v_gene	j_gene
CASRRQSNTEAFF	TGTGCCAGTAGAAGACAGTCGAACACTGAAGCTTTCTTT	NA	NA	TRBV19	TRBJ1-1
CASSPEPRFGANVLTF	TGCGCCAGCAGCCCGGAACCTCGTTTTGGGGCCAACGTCCTGACTTTC	NA	NA	TRBV5-1	TRBJ2-6
CASRATGGSSPPQHF	TGCGCCAGCAGGGCGACAGGGGGCTCTTCACCGCCCCAGCATTTT	NA	TRBD1	TRBV10-1	TRBJ1-5
CASKDSAQPQHF	TGTGCCAGCAAAGACAGTGCTCAGCCCCAGCATTTT	NA	NA	TRBV6-1	TRBJ1-5
CSALASLGTGSELPQHF	TGCAGTGCATTAGCCTCCCTAGGGACAGGGTCGGAGCTGCCCCAGCATTTT	few	TRBD1	TRBV20-1	TRBJ1-5
CAISRQGGDQPQHF	TGTGCCATCAGCCGACAGGGTGGAGATCAGCCCCAGCATTTT	many	TRBD1	TRBV10-3	TRBJ1-5
CASSSGSSPLHF	TGTGCCAGCAGCTCTGGGAGTTCACCCCTCCACTTT	NA	NA	TRBV13	TRBJ1-6
CASSQEVSLSGETQYF	TGTGCCAGCAGCCAAGAAGTGTCACTATCGGGGGAGACCCAGTACTTC	NA	NA	TRBV14	TRBJ2-5
CASSSATGRNTEAFF	TGTGCCAGCAGCTCGGCGACAGGGAGGAACACTGAAGCTTTCTTT	NA	TRBD1	TRBV7-9	TRBJ1-1
CASRHGDEKLFF	TGTGCCAGCAGACACGGTGATGAAAAACTGTTTTTT	NA	NA	TRBV2	TRBJ1-4
CASSPWGDGYTF	TGTGCCAGCAGTCCCTGGGGGGATGGCTACACCTTC	few	NA	TRBV7-8	TRBJ1-2
CASSLERWGETQYF	TGTGCCAGCAGCTTAGAACGTTGGGGAGAGACCCAGTACTTC	NA	NA	TRBV5-5	TRBJ2-5
CATSREQGGNQPQHF	TGTGCCACCAGCAGAGAACAGGGGGGGAATCAGCCCCAGCATTTT	many	TRBD1	TRBV15	TRBJ1-5
CSARDQGFNYGYTF	TGCAGTGCTAGAGATCAGGGTTTTAACTATGGCTACACCTTC	many	NA	TRBV20-1	TRBJ1-2
CSARRASRETQHF	TGCAGTGCCAGACGAGCTAGTAGAGAGACCCAGCATTTT	once	NA	TRBV20-1	TRBJ1-5
CATSSFGDRGIGYTF	TGTGCCACCAGCAGCTTTGGGGACAGGGGAATTGGCTACACCTTC	NA	TRBD1	TRBV15	TRBJ1-2
CASSSTSWSNQPQHF	TGTGCCAGCAGTTCGACAAGTTGGAGCAATCAGCCCCAGCATTTT	few	NA	TRBV28	TRBJ1-5